The clone carrying this TCR beta chain was counted once. The identical CDR3 is also encoded by other nucleotide sequences in the sample. These data come from a study of shared clonotypes between healthy human individuals. For the study at large: Each donor's CD4 naive and CD4 memory cells filled three plates apiece, CD8 naive two, and CD8 memory one.

The test was conducted at deep level. Sequencing was performed with immunoSEQ multiplex PCR; in TCRdb, only in-frame clones are kept and a portion is missing. The profile shows some 2,500,000 clones, roughly 93% of them singletons. Sequenced sample: naive CD4+ T cells from PBMCs. Subset reported: CD45RA+ positively selected. The TCR comes from a man aged 18 to 29 in good health. Some clones in this sample may be carry-over from other donors' samples.

The DNA for the CDR3 is TGTGCCTGGAGAAGCGGGGGGCCCTACGAGCAGTACTTC. It is translated as CAWRSGGPYEQYF. The rearrangement uses TRBV30 and TRBJ2-7, with 9 bases lining up with TRBD2. Germline CDR1 reads GTSNPN; CDR2 reads SVGIG (reference sequence). V lost 3 bases, J lost 2 bases, and 2 bases stayed unmatched. This CDR3 has 13 residues.